A single sample gave rise to the 10 T cell receptor beta chains below, sequenced in a study of human T cells and chemical hapten exposure. TCRdb ran MiXCR on the RACE reads and lists one entry per CDR3 protein. This sample yields under 450,000 distinct CDR3 sequences, of which about 6% are seen a single time; less than 6.5% belongs to the top ten. The sample's time point: patch test 2, 6 weeks after DPC sensitization. Treatment described: therapeutic diphenylcyclopropenone sensitization with weekly scalp DPC. The material sequenced was whole blood, taken in connection with sensitization to the hapten diphenylcyclopropenone (DPC). All receptors derive from a young woman with alopecia areata. Some clones in this sample may be carry-over from other donors' samples.

The chain recombines TRBV7-3 with TRBJ1-2; D is possibly TRBD1 (5 bases). The CDR3 runs to 14 residues. Germline V lookup: CDR1 SGHTA, CDR2 FQGTGA. Trimming took off 3 bases at V and 5 bases at J, with 13 bases between the two ends. The CDR3, as DNA: TGTGCCAGCAGCTTCCAGGGCAAGGGGTATGGCTACACCTTC. Protein product: CASSFQGKGYGYTF.

The V call is TRBV18, the J call TRBJ2-3; D ambiguous. The V gene lost 0 bases and the J gene lost 4 bases, with 8 bases spanning the gap. The germline V gene encodes CDR1 KGHSH and CDR2 LQKENI. The CDR3 spans 14 residues. The chain's CDR3 is CASSPPLTSDTQYF. CDR3 sequence (DNA): TGTGCCAGCTCACCACCGCTAACTTCAGATACGCAGTATTTT.

DNA of the CDR3: TGTGCCAGCAGTTACAAATTCGGACACACCCCCTACGAGCAGTACTTC. Protein product: CASSYKFGHTPYEQYF. This chain connects TRBV6-5 to TRBJ2-7; D possibly corresponds to TRBD1 (5 bases). Germline V gene data show CDR1 as MNHEY and CDR2 as SVGAGI. V shed 2 bases and J shed 2 bases, with 16 bases lying between them. CDR3 length: 16 amino acids.

Points on this clonotype: One junction end does not reproduce the germline sequence, and a read error may be involved. V gene TRBV7-7 combines with J gene TRBJ2-1, with 8 bases matching TRBD2. The CDR3 totals 13 residues. Germline assignment: CDR1 SSHAT and CDR2 FNYEAQ (reference sequence). CDR3 nucleotide sequence: TGTGCTAGCAGCCTCGGACTAGCACGCGAGCAGTTCTTC. It specifies CASSLGLAREQFF.

This clonotype was counted at least ten times. The rearrangement joins TRBV6-5 to TRBJ1-1; D unresolved. V gave up 2 bases and J gave up 1 base, with 5 bases separating them. Germline V gene data show CDR1 as MNHEY and CDR2 as SVGAGI. The CDR3 runs 13 residues. The CDR3 loop reads CASSYDGNTEAFF. The CDR3 region has the DNA TGTGCCAGCAGTTACGACGGGAACACTGAAGCTTTCTTT.

This clonotype was counted at least ten times. The chain employs TRBV20-1 and TRBJ1-2; 7 bases are shared with TRBD1. The CDR3 spans 13 residues. After removal of 5 bases from V and 3 bases from J, the junction contained 6 bases not matched to a gene. Germline-derived CDR1 and CDR2 are DFQATT and SNEGSKA (reference sequence). This CDR3 is CSAFTGVYYGYTF. The CDR3 DNA reads as TGCAGTGCTTTTACAGGGGTATACTATGGCTACACCTTC.

This rearrangement joins TRBV18 to TRBJ1-2, with D hard to call. V was cut by 4 bases and J by 6 bases, with 27 bases left in between. Germline CDR1 is KGHSH and CDR2 is LQKENI. There are 18 residues in the CDR3. CDR3 coding DNA: TGTGCCAGCTCACTATCCCGGGATCTCATCTATTTCGTGGATGGCTACACCTTC. Amino acids: CASSLSRDLIYFVDGYTF. Supplemented by reference TRBV18 and TRBJ1-2, the full variable domain reads NAGVMQNPRHLVRRRGQEARLRCSPMKGHSHVYWYRQLPEEGLKFMVYLQKENIIDESGMPKERFSAEFPKEGPSILRIQQVVRGDSAAYFCASSLSRDLIYFVDGYTFGSGTRLTVV.

This clonotype was seen at least ten times. This rearrangement joins TRBV29-1 to TRBJ1-3, with D possibly being TRBD1 (5 bases). CDR3 length equals 13 residues. CDR1 is SQVTM, CDR2 ANQGSEA, per germline. The V and J ends lost 4 bases and 1 base respectively, with 8 bases between them. The CDR3 loop is CSVGDRSGNTIYF. In nucleotides, the CDR3 is TGCAGCGTTGGTGACAGATCTGGAAACACCATATATTTT.

There are many counts of this clonotype. The rearrangement joins TRBV3-1 to TRBJ2-3; D remains unclear. CDR3 length: 14 amino acids. V was trimmed by 1 base and J by 2 bases, leaving 7 bases between them. In germline, CDR1 is LGHDT, CDR2 YNNKEL (reference sequence). The chain's CDR3 is CASSQGLATDTQYF. The CDR3 DNA reads TGTGCCAGCAGCCAAGGGTTGGCCACAGATACGCAGTATTTT.

The chain uses TRBV20-1 and TRBJ1-3, with D uncertain. Germline CDR1 DFQATT, CDR2 SNEGSKA (reference sequence). Trimming shortened V by 1 base and J by 4 bases, and 11 bases separated the two germline ends. The CDR3 sequence is 14 residues long. In nucleotides, the CDR3 is TGCAGTGCTAGAGGGGAACCCGGAGGAAACACCATATATTTT. Translating gives CSARGEPGGNTIYF.